This T cell receptor beta chain is drawn from a study of blood T cell repertoires in COVID-19. Trimming left V 2 bases short and J 3 bases short, with 17 bases between. The CDR3 consists of 16 residues. The germline V gene encodes CDR1 MNHEY and CDR2 SVGAGI. Authors' methods: Amplifying reference gene primers gave estimates of nucleated cell counts. Produced via immunoSEQ multiplex PCR; TCRdb's table is partial and in-frame only. The V and J calls and clone size come from that table; D and trimming were worked out from the DNA. The sample consists of approximately 160,000 clones, more than 75% of them appearing once.

The receptor was isolated from a man aged 55 to 70 with COVID-19, enrolled during active disease. Specimen: peripheral blood. J is TRBJ2-7 and V is TRBV6-5; weak D call: TRBD1 (7 bases). CDR3 loop: CASSYLQGTGLYEQYF. CDR3 coding DNA: TGTGCCAGCAGTTACCTACAGGGGACTGGTCTCTACGAGCAGTACTTC.